This entry lists 19 T cell receptor beta chains sequenced from one sample in a study of cytomegalovirus exposure and HLA in healthy donors. Researchers ran the PCR with 60 Vbeta and 13 Jbeta primers. Assay: immunoSEQ multiplex PCR; the TCRdb copy retains only in-frame clones and omits some. The table has about 190,000 clones, more than 65% seen once; the top ten hold approximately 3%. Sequencing was carried out using PBMCs. These receptors came from a woman aged 25 to 39 in good health and CMV-seropositive.

The chain uses TRBV11-2 and TRBJ2-7; 10 nucleotides align to TRBD2. The CDR3 extends over 16 amino acids. V was clipped by 5 bases and J by 1 base; unmatched bases: 8. The germline V gene has CDR1 SGHAT and CDR2 FQNNGV. The CDR3 DNA sequence: TGTGCCAGCAGCCCCGGGCCAGCGGGAGGGTCCTACGAGCAGTACTTC. The encoded protein is CASSPGPAGGSYEQYF.

The gene calls are TRBV5-5 and TRBJ2-7, with D unclear. From germline, CDR1 is SGHKS and CDR2 YYEKEE (reference sequence). The CDR3 spans 14 residues. Trimming removed 0 bases from V and 4 bases from J, with 11 bases in between. CDR3 residues: CASSLVGRSYEQYF. The CDR3 DNA is TGTGCCAGCAGCTTGGTGGGCCGTTCATACGAGCAGTACTTC.

This chain uses TRBV6-1 with TRBJ2-1, with TRBD1 matching 9 bases. The CDR3 contains 14 residues. Trimming removed 3 bases from V and 7 bases from J; junction bases left unmatched: 4. In germline, CDR1 is MNHNS, CDR2 SASEGT. CDR3 sequence reads: CASSEGTGRNEQFF. In nucleotides, the CDR3 is TGTGCCAGCAGTGAGGGGACAGGGAGGAATGAGCAGTTCTTC.

In its sample, this clone was seen a few times. This rearrangement joins TRBV6-6 to TRBJ2-3, with TRBD1 matching over 7 bases. V dropped 7 bases and J dropped 1; count of bases not matched to a gene: 11. Germline V gene lookup returns CDR1 MNHNY and CDR2 SVGAGI (reference sequence). The CDR3 consists of 16 residues. The CDR3 region has the DNA TGTGCCAGCATTCACCGGGGAACAGGGGGCACAGATACGCAGTATTTT. Amino acid sequence: CASIHRGTGGTDTQYF.

The rearrangement links TRBV27 to TRBJ2-3; 7 bases are a match to TRBD2. The germline V gene encodes CDR1 MNHEY and CDR2 SMNVEV (reference sequence). Germline trimming cut 3 bases from V and 6 bases from J; bases unmatched to any gene: 6. CDR3 length: 14 amino acids. CDR3 amino acids: CASSFSAGADTQYF. The DNA of the CDR3 is TGTGCCAGCAGTTTTTCCGCGGGAGCGGATACGCAGTATTTT.

This chain joins TRBV19 and TRBJ2-2; 7 nucleotides match TRBD1. The CDR3 contains 15 residues. Trimming removed 5 bases from V and 5 bases from J; junction bases left unmatched: 8. Per germline, CDR1 LNHDA and CDR2 SQIVND (reference sequence). The CDR3 DNA sequence: TGTGCCAGTAGTGGAGACAGGGTCCGGACCGGGGAGCTGTTTTTT. This gives the protein CASSGDRVRTGELFF.

The J gene is TRBJ2-3, the V gene TRBV19; 9 bases are a match to TRBD1. Germline V gene sequence: CDR1 LNHDA, CDR2 SQIVND (reference sequence). This CDR3 has 16 amino acids. V shed 5 bases and J 0 bases; nucleotides not matched to a gene: 6. The CDR3 DNA reads TGTGCCAGTAGTGGGGACAGGGCTGCTAGCACAGATACGCAGTATTTT. It codes for CASSGDRAASTDTQYF.

With respect to this clone: A junction boundary mismatches the germline segment, possibly from a read error. This chain joins TRBV7-7 and TRBJ2-2; TRBD1 matches at 9 bases. Germline V CDR1 and CDR2: SSHAT, FNYEAQ (reference sequence). The CDR3 covers 17 residues. The CDR3 coding sequence is TGTGCTAGCAGCCGTCCCGGGACAGGGAGTGGACCCGGGGAGCTGTTTTTT. Protein product: CASSRPGTGSGPGELFF.

This chain connects TRBV4-1 to TRBJ1-3, with TRBD1 matching over 7 bases. This CDR3 contains 17 residues. Germline trimming cut 0 bases from V and 4 bases from J; bases unmatched to any gene: 9. CDR1 is MGHRA and CDR2 is YSYEKL in the germline V gene. The CDR3 nucleotides read TGCGCCAGCAGCCAAGACCTCAGGGGGATATTCGGAAACACCATATATTTT. Residues: CASSQDLRGIFGNTIYF.

The chain carries TRBV12-5 and TRBJ2-1, with TRBD1 matching 7 bases. From germline, CDR1 is LGHNT and CDR2 FRNRAP. The CDR3 is made up of 15 amino acids. V gave up 6 bases and J gave up 3 bases; unmatched junction bases: 8. CDR3 region: CASGRDSASYNEQFF. The CDR3 DNA is TGTGCTAGTGGCCGGGACAGCGCGAGCTACAATGAGCAGTTCTTC. The whole variable domain, filled in from reference TRBV12-5 and TRBJ2-1, reads DARVTQTPRHKVTEMGQEVTMRCQPILGHNTVFWYRQTMMQGLELLAYFRNRAPLDDSGMPKDRFSAEMPDATLATLKIQPSEPRDSAVYFCASGRDSASYNEQFFGPGTRLTVL.

V and J are TRBV6-5 and TRBJ2-2; 7 bases match TRBD1. The V gene end was trimmed by 4 bases and the J gene end by 5 bases; junction bases not matched to a gene: 10. This CDR3 has 16 residues. Germline V gene data show CDR1 as MNHEY and CDR2 as SVGAGI. Here the CDR3 DNA reads TGTGCCAGCAGTTCGTTGACAGGGATGGTGACCGGGGAGCTGTTTTTT. Translated, it gives CASSSLTGMVTGELFF.

The chain recombines TRBV18 with TRBJ1-1; TRBD1 might be the D (5 bases). The V gene lost 6 bases and the J gene lost 2 bases, with 13 bases spanning the gap. CDR3 length: 14 amino acids. The germline V gene encodes CDR1 KGHSH and CDR2 LQKENI. The CDR3, as DNA: TGTGCCAGCTCGGCAGAGCAGGGTAACACTGAAGCTTTCTTT. Translating gives CASSAEQGNTEAFF.

This clone occurred a few times. J is TRBJ2-1 and V is TRBV5-4; D may be TRBD2 (5 bases). The V and J ends lost 0 bases and 7 bases respectively, with 11 bases between them. The CDR3 is 14 residues long. Germline CDR1 SGHNT, CDR2 YYREEE (reference sequence). Here the CDR3 DNA reads TGTGCCAGCAGCTTGGCGGTCACTAGGAATGAGCAGTTCTTC. Translating gives CASSLAVTRNEQFF.

The chain links TRBV6-1 to TRBJ2-7, with D possibly matching TRBD1 (5 bases). This CDR3 has 13 residues. Germline values: CDR1 MNHNS, CDR2 SASEGT. The V and J ends lost 3 bases and 6 bases respectively, with 12 bases between them. CDR3 amino acids: CASSDGRVVEQYF. CDR3 DNA sequence: TGTGCCAGCAGTGACGGCAGGGTAGTCGAGCAGTACTTC.

This clone was detected a few times. This chain connects TRBV27 to TRBJ1-2; possible D gene TRBD1, 5 bases. Germline assignment: CDR1 MNHEY and CDR2 SMNVEV (reference sequence). The V end was cut by 4 bases, the J end by 5 bases, with 17 bases between. The CDR3 length is 15 residues. CDR3 region: CASSSLEGPIYGYTF. In nucleotides, the CDR3 is TGTGCCAGCAGTTCTCTGGAGGGGCCTATATATGGCTACACCTTC.

The chain is built from TRBV9 and TRBJ2-2, with D possibly TRBD1 on 5 matching bases. The CDR3 runs to 13 residues. Germline CDR1 SGDLS, CDR2 YYNGEE. V was trimmed by 4 bases and J by 6 bases, leaving 10 bases between them. CDR3 nucleotides: TGTGCCAGCAGCCCCAGGGCCCCCGGGGAGCTGTTTTTT. Encoded protein: CASSPRAPGELFF.

The chain recombines TRBV2 with TRBJ1-5; D possibly corresponds to TRBD1 (6 bases). CDR3 length: 14 residues. The germline V gene has CDR1 SNHLY and CDR2 FYNNEI. V lost 9 bases to trimming and J lost 0 bases, with 12 bases between them. The CDR3: CARGGVNSNQPQHF. CDR3 nucleotides: TGTGCCAGAGGGGGAGTAAATAGCAATCAGCCCCAGCATTTT.

The chain has TRBV11-2 and TRBJ1-2; TRBD1 is a possible D gene (6 bases). Trimming took 1 base from V and 4 from J, leaving 13 bases between them. Germline CDR1 SGHAT, CDR2 FQNNGV. The CDR3 extends over 15 amino acids. The CDR3 loop reads CASSLVVGAGYGYTF. The DNA of the CDR3 is TGTGCCAGCAGCTTAGTAGTGGGGGCTGGCTATGGCTACACCTTC.

The J gene is TRBJ1-2, the V gene TRBV7-2, with 7 nucleotides matching TRBD1. This CDR3 is 14 amino acids long. V was clipped by 1 base and J by 8 bases; unmatched bases: 7. The germline gives CDR1 SGHTA, CDR2 FQGNSA. CDR3 DNA sequence: TGTGCCAGCAGCTTAGTTGAGGGGGCATCCGGCTACACCTTC. Translation: CASSLVEGASGYTF.